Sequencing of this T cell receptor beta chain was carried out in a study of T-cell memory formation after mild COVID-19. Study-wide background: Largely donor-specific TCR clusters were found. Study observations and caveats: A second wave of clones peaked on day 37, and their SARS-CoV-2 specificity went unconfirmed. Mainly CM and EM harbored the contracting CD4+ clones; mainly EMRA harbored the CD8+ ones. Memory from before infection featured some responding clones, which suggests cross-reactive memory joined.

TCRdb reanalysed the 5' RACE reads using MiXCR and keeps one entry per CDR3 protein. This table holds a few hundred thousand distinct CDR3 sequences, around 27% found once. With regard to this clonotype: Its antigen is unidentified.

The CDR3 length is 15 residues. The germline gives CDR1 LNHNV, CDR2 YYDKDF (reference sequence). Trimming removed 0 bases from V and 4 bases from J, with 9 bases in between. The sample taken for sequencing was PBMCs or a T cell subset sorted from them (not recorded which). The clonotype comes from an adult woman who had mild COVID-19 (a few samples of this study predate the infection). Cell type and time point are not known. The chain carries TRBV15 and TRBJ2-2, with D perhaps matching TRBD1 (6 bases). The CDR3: CATSRDWDTTGELFF. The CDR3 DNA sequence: TGTGCCACCAGCAGAGATTGGGACACCACCGGGGAGCTGTTTTTT.